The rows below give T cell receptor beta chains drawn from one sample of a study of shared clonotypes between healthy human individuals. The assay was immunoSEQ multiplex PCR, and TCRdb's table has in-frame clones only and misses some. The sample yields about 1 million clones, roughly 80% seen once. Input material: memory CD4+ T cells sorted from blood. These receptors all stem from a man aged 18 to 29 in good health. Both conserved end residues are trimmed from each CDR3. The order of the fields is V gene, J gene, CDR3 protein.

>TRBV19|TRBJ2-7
ASSIGNRDSTDEQY
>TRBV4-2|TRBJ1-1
ASSQERTGRGTEAF
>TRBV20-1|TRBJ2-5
SARKETQY
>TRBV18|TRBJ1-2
ASSPPMGNPGYT
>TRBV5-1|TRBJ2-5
ASSSLAGVRQETQY
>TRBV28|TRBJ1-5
ASSPPTGDNQPQH
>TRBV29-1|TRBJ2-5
SVDKGDRWEETQY
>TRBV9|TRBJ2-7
ASSTRTSGSEQY
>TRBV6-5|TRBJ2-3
ATKTPGGTDTQY
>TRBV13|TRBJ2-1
ASSLGHTNNEQF
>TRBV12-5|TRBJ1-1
ASGLNLMRGYTEAF
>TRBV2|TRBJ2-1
ASSDNNEQF
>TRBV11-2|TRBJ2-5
ASTPNSGSWETQY
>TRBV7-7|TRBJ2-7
ASSLAVGVEQY
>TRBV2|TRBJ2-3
ASRFQRGGTPDTQY
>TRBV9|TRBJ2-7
ASSVGPDRGGHEQY
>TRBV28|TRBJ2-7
ASSLGQGSEQY
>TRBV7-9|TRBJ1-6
ASSLTPTGSSYNSPLH
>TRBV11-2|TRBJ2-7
ASRQGNEQY
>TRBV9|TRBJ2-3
ASSPRTSGSVDTQY
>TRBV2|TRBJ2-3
ASSLQGLAGSTDTQY
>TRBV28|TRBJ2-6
ASSPSVSSGANVLT